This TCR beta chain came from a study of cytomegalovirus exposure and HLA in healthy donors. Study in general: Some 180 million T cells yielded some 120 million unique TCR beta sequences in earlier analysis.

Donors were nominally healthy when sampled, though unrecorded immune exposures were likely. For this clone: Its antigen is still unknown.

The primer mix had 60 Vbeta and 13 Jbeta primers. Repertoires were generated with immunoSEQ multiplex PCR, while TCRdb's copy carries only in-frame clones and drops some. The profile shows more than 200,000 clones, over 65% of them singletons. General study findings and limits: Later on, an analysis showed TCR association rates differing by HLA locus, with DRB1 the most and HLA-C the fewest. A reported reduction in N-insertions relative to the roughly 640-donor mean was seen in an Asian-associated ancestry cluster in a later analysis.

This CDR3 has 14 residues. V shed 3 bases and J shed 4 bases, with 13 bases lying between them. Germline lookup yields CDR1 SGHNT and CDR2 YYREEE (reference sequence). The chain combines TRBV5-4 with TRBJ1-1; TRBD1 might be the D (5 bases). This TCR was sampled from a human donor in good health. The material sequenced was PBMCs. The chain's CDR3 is CASSSGQGSTEAFF. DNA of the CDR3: TGTGCCAGCAGCTCTGGGCAGGGAAGCACTGAAGCTTTCTTT.